This T cell receptor beta chain came from a study of blood T cell repertoires in COVID-19. For the study at large: PBMCs, B-cell-depleted T cells, or T cells provided the cDNA or gDNA that made up the material.

Original methodology: Reference gene primer amplification gave nucleated cell count estimates. Measured with immunoSEQ multiplex PCR; TCRdb has only the in-frame clones, and not every one. V and J calls and clone size come straight from that table; D and trimming were deduced from the DNA. The table includes about 250,000 clones, 65% to 90% detected once. This clone was recorded once. Germline V gene lookup returns CDR1 SQVTM and CDR2 ANQGSEA. CDR3 length: 12 residues. V lost 6 bases to trimming and J lost 10 bases; unmatched junction nucleotides: 8. Membership in each cohort depended on participant-reported clinical history.

J is TRBJ1-3 and V is TRBV29-1, with TRBD1 identical over 8 bases. This clonotype originated in a woman between 45 and 65 years old with acute COVID-19. Sequencing input: PBMCs or T cells enriched from blood (not recorded which). This CDR3 is CSVNGQGSTIYF. The CDR3 bases are TGCAGCGTGAACGGACAGGGATCGACCATATATTTT. Complete variable domain (other parts from reference TRBV29-1 and TRBJ1-3): SAVISQKPSRDICQRGTSLTIQCQVDSQVTMMFWYRQQPGQSLTLIATANQGSEATYESGFVIDKFPISRPNLTFSTLTVSNMSPEDSSIYLCSVNGQGSTIYFGEGSWLTVV.